The 9 T cell receptor beta chains listed next were all sequenced from one sample in a study of T cells after yellow fever vaccination. TCRdb itself ran the 5' RACE reads through MiXCR, one entry per CDR3 protein. The sample holds about 340,000 distinct CDR3 sequences; 3% to 4.5% are singletons and the top ten take approximately 24%. The source was PBMCs, collected 5 days after the yellow fever booster vaccination. The receptors shown here come from a man between 18 and 29 years old who received the YFV17D yellow fever vaccine.

This clonotype was counted only a few times. This rearrangement joins TRBV7-8 to TRBJ2-5; a possible D gene is TRBD2 (6 bases). V was shortened by 4 bases and J by 4 bases, with 25 bases between the two germline ends. CDR1 is SGHVS and CDR2 is FQNEAQ in the germline V gene. The CDR3 consists of 18 residues. This chain's CDR3 is CASSWPTLGGDLGETQYF. CDR3 DNA sequence: TGTGCCAGCAGCTGGCCGACCTTGGGGGGAGATTTGGGAGAGACCCAGTACTTC.

The CDR3 DNA is TGTGCCAGCAGCCGGACAGGGGAAACAGATACGCAGTATTTT. Its translation is CASSRTGETDTQYF. The rearrangement uses TRBV12-3 or TRBV12-4 and TRBJ2-3, with 9 bases matching TRBD1. V lost 6 bases, J lost 3 bases, and 4 bases stayed unmatched. CDR3 length equals 14 residues.

This clonotype was recorded many times. This sequence joins TRBV4-3 and TRBJ2-2; TRBD1 agrees at 7 bases. Trimming cost V 3 bases and J 4 bases; bases outside gene matches: 8. Germline V gives CDR1 LGHNA, CDR2 YSLEER. The CDR3 is 16 amino acids. The CDR3 protein is CASSQFDRDLTGELFF. The CDR3 region has the DNA TGCGCCAGCAGCCAGTTCGACAGGGACCTCACCGGGGAGCTGTTTTTT.

This clonotype was counted a few times. V is TRBV7-9 and J is TRBJ1-1; possibly TRBD1 for D (6 bases). Germline CDR1 and CDR2: SEHNR and FQNEAQ (reference sequence). V gave up 5 bases and J gave up 1 base, with 14 bases separating them. This CDR3 is built from 15 residues. The CDR3 coding sequence is TGTGCCAGCAGCCTGAGTCTAGGGGGGAACACTGAAGCTTTCTTT. Translated, it gives CASSLSLGGNTEAFF. The variable domain in full, completed from reference TRBV7-9 and TRBJ1-1, reads DTGVSQNPRHKITKRGQNVTFRCDPISEHNRLYWYRQTLGQGPEFLTYFQNEAQLEKSRLLSDRFSAERPKGSFSTLEIQRTEQGDSAMYLCASSLSLGGNTEAFFGQGTRLTVV.

This clonotype was observed many times. The gene calls are TRBV29-1 and TRBJ2-1; TRBD1 agrees at 8 bases. V shed 6 bases, J shed 5 bases, and the junction held 12 bases outside the gene matches. Germline values: CDR1 SQVTM, CDR2 ANQGSEA. The CDR3 loop spans 15 amino acids. CDR3 protein: CSVTRQGTLHNEQFF. The CDR3 region has the DNA TGCAGCGTCACGAGACAGGGGACCCTCCACAATGAGCAGTTCTTC.

This chain connects TRBV10-2 to TRBJ1-1; no firm D call. CDR3 length: 15 amino acids. Trimming stripped 8 bases from V and 2 bases from J, with 18 bases between. Per germline, CDR1 WSHSY and CDR2 SAAADI. In nucleotides, the CDR3 is TGCGCCAGCCGAAGAACGCTCCTCCCAAACACTGAAGCTTTCTTT. Translated: CASRRTLLPNTEAFF.

The J gene is TRBJ2-3, the V gene TRBV12-3 or TRBV12-4; D uncertain. The CDR3 consists of 12 residues. Trimming left V 3 bases short and J 4 bases short, with 5 bases between. The CDR3 region is CASSFWADTQYF. The CDR3 DNA sequence: TGTGCCAGCAGTTTCTGGGCAGATACGCAGTATTTT.

This clonotype was counted only a few times. The chain couples TRBV4-3 to TRBJ2-3; no definite D call. Germline CDR1 is LGHNA and CDR2 is YSLEER. The CDR3 is made up of 14 amino acids. V dropped 4 bases and J dropped 2 bases, with 10 bases sitting between them. CDR3 protein: CASSRSDYTDTQYF. The DNA for the CDR3 is TGCGCCAGCAGCCGGTCTGATTACACAGATACGCAGTATTTT.

This clonotype came up many times. CDR3 coding DNA: TGTGCCAGCAGTTACTCGGGGGGGCCGGGAGAAGCTTTCTTT. Translation: CASSYSGGPGEAFF. V and J are TRBV6-5 and TRBJ1-1, with a tentative D call TRBD1 (6 bases). Germline loops: CDR1 MNHEY, CDR2 SVGAGI. The CDR3 extends over 14 amino acids. V lost 0 bases, J lost 8 bases, and 13 bases lay in between.